The sample holds a few counts of the clone carrying this T cell receptor beta chain. Its matching antigen is unknown. The data are from a study of blood T cells in healthy people across ages. Study-wide results and limits: With naive T cell percentage, TCR beta diversity showed a strong correlation.

The germline V gene has CDR1 MNHEY and CDR2 SVGEGT. The CDR3 has 14 amino acids. Trimming cost V 2 bases and J 5 bases, with 10 bases left between them. The second PCR ran 7 to 11 cycles with a sample-barcoded 5' primer and J-beta primers. With 12 random nucleotides, a template-switch adaptor tagged each individual cDNA molecule. Using its own MiXCR run on the 5' RACE reads, TCRdb lists one record per CDR3 protein. The sample lists roughly 1.5 million distinct CDR3 sequences, 40% to 45% seen once, with just over 4% in the top ten. Sequencing used blood. This clonotype was sampled from a woman aged 18-30 years in good health. The genes are TRBV6-2 or TRBV6-3 and TRBJ2-1; D not resolved. Written as DNA, the CDR3 is TGTGCCAGCAGTTACGTGCGGTCCGACAATGAGCAGTTCTTC. It specifies CASSYVRSDNEQFF.